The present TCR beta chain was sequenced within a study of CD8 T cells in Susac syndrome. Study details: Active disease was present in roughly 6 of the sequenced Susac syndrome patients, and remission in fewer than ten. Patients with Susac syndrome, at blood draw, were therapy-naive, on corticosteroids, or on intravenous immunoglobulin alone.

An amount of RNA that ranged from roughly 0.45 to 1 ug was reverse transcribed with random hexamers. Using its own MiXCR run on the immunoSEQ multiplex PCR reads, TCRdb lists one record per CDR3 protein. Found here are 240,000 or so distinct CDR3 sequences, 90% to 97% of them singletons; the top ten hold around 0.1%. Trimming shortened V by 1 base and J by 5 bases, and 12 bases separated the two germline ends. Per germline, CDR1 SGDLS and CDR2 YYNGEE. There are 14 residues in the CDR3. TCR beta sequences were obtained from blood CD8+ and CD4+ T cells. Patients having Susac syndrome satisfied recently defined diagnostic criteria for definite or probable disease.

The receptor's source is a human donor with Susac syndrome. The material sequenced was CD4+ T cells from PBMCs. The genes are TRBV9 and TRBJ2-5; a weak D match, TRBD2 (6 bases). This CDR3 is CASSVSPGRETQYF. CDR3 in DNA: TGTGCCAGCAGCGTATCGCCAGGGAGGGAGACCCAGTACTTC.